This is a list of T cell receptor beta chains from one sample in a study of T cells after somatic rescue of genetic block. The method was immunoSEQ multiplex PCR; TCRdb's version includes in-frame clones alone and lacks a portion of them. The sample contains about 70,000 clones, 92% of which appear only once. Sequenced sample: peripheral blood mononuclear cells (PBMCs). The receptors derive from a man aged 35-49 years. Both conserved end residues are trimmed from each CDR3.

V gene: TRBV4-2
CDR3 protein: ASSQSPGQKMNTEAF

V gene: TRBV10-3
CDR3 protein: AISDRLMYEQY

V gene: TRBV5-1
CDR3 protein: ASSLGGLPGSYEQY

V gene: TRBV7-9
CDR3 protein: ASSLTGTSEYEQY

V gene: TRBV5-6
CDR3 protein: ASSTGAYEQY

V gene: TRBV9
CDR3 protein: ASSGGGLSTDTQY

V gene: TRBV4-1
CDR3 protein: ASSPRWQTNTGELF

V gene: TRBV7-9
CDR3 protein: ASSRQGHTEAF

V gene: TRBV19
CDR3 protein: ASSIVGPRRSYT

V gene: TRBV4-1
CDR3 protein: ASSRDRNKNEQF

V gene: TRBV12-5
CDR3 protein: ASGKDGSNQPQH

V gene: TRBV5-1
CDR3 protein: ASSLDGGAGANVLT

V gene: TRBV7-8
CDR3 protein: ASSGQGYRRGDEKLF

V gene: TRBV25-1
CDR3 protein: ASSDRVGAAYGYT

V gene: TRBV27
CDR3 protein: ASSAGLAGVYEQY

V gene: TRBV6-5
CDR3 protein: ASRTLVDGNEQF

V gene: TRBV7-2
CDR3 protein: ASSFTSGRAGDTQY

V gene: TRBV6-5
CDR3 protein: ASSNTFVDEQF

V gene: TRBV9
CDR3 protein: ASSLNPGQGGELF

V gene: TRBV21-1
CDR3 protein: ASSKAFGLREKLF

V gene: TRBV21-1
CDR3 protein: ASSKEEKELTNTGELF

V gene: TRBV28
CDR3 protein: ASRSTSGRVDTQY

V gene: TRBV5-5
CDR3 protein: ASSLMGWSLNEKLF

V gene: TRBV5-6
CDR3 protein: ASSLSGGIEAF

V gene: TRBV7-9
CDR3 protein: ASSSHGTQPQH

V gene: TRBV19
CDR3 protein: ASREREGRRETQY

V gene: TRBV7-9
CDR3 protein: ASSFPSGGQGEQF

V gene: TRBV28
CDR3 protein: ASRVQGGTDTQY

V gene: TRBV19
CDR3 protein: ASSIGSGWTEAF

V gene: TRBV7-8
CDR3 protein: ASSLVVGIENEQY

V gene: TRBV11-3
CDR3 protein: ASSRVAGRADYGYT

V gene: TRBV2
CDR3 protein: ASSPKDRRGYT

V gene: TRBV5-1
CDR3 protein: ASSYRENTGELF

V gene: TRBV15
CDR3 protein: ATSRLDRASGNTIY

V gene: TRBV28
CDR3 protein: ASSLSLLLGQGLQETQY

V gene: TRBV28
CDR3 protein: ASSFSPPKAGVDTQY

V gene: TRBV7-8
CDR3 protein: ASSLVGAESLSEI

V gene: TRBV18
CDR3 protein: ASSPPILRQEHYNEQF

V gene: TRBV28
CDR3 protein: ASSSMTSGGDEQY

V gene: TRBV27
CDR3 protein: ASSKRGYYNEQF

V gene: TRBV2
CDR3 protein: ASSEESSYNSPLH

V gene: TRBV10-3
CDR3 protein: AISGDVTFSYEQY

V gene: TRBV11-1
CDR3 protein: ASSFEETQY

V gene: TRBV19
CDR3 protein: ASSHGQGPDTQY

V gene: TRBV6-5
CDR3 protein: ASSYSRLRYEQY

V gene: TRBV5-1
CDR3 protein: ASSPDLGLNTGELF

V gene: TRBV4-1
CDR3 protein: ASSRSYRAPGELF

V gene: TRBV5-1
CDR3 protein: ASSRQGASSYNEQF

V gene: TRBV5-1
CDR3 protein: ASSLPSGSSYEQY

V gene: TRBV5-4
CDR3 protein: ASSPGPKSPGELF

V gene: TRBV7-9
CDR3 protein: ASSPGIESTGELF

V gene: TRBV30
CDR3 protein: AWSSSGGADTQY

V gene: TRBV10-2
CDR3 protein: ASTSNRGATEAF

V gene: TRBV19
CDR3 protein: ASSSGTSYYEQY

V gene: TRBV5-8
CDR3 protein: ASSFGTSGDNEQF